The 9 T cell receptor beta chains given below trace back to one sample, sequenced in a study of blood T cells in healthy people across ages. Using a J-beta primer mix together with a sample-barcoded 5' primer, a second PCR was run for about 6 to 11 cycles. TCRdb reprocessed the 5' RACE reads with MiXCR, giving one entry per CDR3 protein. The sample shows some 880,000 distinct CDR3 sequences, 30% to 45% of them seen only once. Input material: blood. The receptors shown here come from a young man in good health.

The rearrangement uses TRBV5-1 and TRBJ1-4, with D maybe TRBD1 (5 bases). From germline, CDR1 is SGHRS and CDR2 YFSETQ. CDR3 length: 17 residues. V lost 4 bases to trimming and J lost 0 bases, with 16 bases between them. CDR3 nucleotides: TGCGCCAGCAGCGGAACGGGACCCCGTGCAACTAATGAAAAACTGTTTTTT. It translates to CASSGTGPRATNEKLFF. Based on the CDR3 plus reference TRBV5-1 and TRBJ1-4, the full variable domain is KAGVTQTPRYLIKTRGQQVTLSCSPISGHRSVSWYQQTPGQGLQFLFEYFSETQRNKGNFPGRFSGRQFSNSRSEMNVSTLELGDSALYLCASSGTGPRATNEKLFFGSGTQLSVL.

About this clonotype: Given a much more abundant clone one base away, this may be a read error. The rearrangement uses TRBV7-2 and TRBJ1-5; D is uncertain. The germline V gene encodes CDR1 SGHTA and CDR2 FQGNSA. CDR3 length: 13 residues. V lost 7 bases and J lost 0, with 7 bases in between. The CDR3 reads CASTPYSNQPQHF. CDR3 nucleotide sequence: TGTGCCAGCACCCCCTATAGCAATCAGCCCCAGCATTTT.

Comment on this clonotype: A much larger clone differs from this one at a single base, so this may be a read error. The rearrangement joins TRBV29-1 to TRBJ2-1; D tentatively fits TRBD1 or TRBD2 (5 bases each). The J call may not be correct, given that the DNA end is closer to TRBJ2-7. Germline V gene data show CDR1 as SQVTM and CDR2 as ANQGSEA. CDR3 length equals 16 residues. The CDR3 reads CSVEKGMSEAYNEQYF. CDR3 in DNA: TGCAGCGTTGAAAAGGGGATGTCGGAGGCCTACAATGAGCAGTACTTC.

J is TRBJ2-1 and V is TRBV4-1; weak D call: TRBD2 (6 bases). The CDR3 contains 14 residues. The germline V gene has CDR1 MGHRA and CDR2 YSYEKL. V was trimmed by 4 bases and J by 7 bases, leaving 14 bases between them. The CDR3 region is CASSLKWRENEQFF. The DNA for the CDR3 is TGCGCCAGCAGCCTGAAGTGGAGGGAGAATGAGCAGTTCTTC.

This clonotype was seen more than once but under ten times. The genes are TRBV9 and TRBJ1-4, with 8 bases aligning to TRBD1. Germline assignment: CDR1 SGDLS and CDR2 YYNGEE. Losses at the gene ends were 3 bases for V and 3 bases for J; bases not matched to a gene: 4. The CDR3 has 15 amino acids. CDR3 DNA: TGTGCCAGCAGCGGGACAGGGACGCCTAATGAAAAACTGTTTTTT. Protein sequence: CASSGTGTPNEKLFF.

The chain combines TRBV7-6 with TRBJ2-3; D is undetermined. Germline values: CDR1 SGHVS, CDR2 FNYEAQ. V lost 1 base and J 7 bases, leaving 9 bases between the germline ends. The CDR3 has 13 residues. CDR3 protein: CASSLGRFNTQYF. Written as DNA, the CDR3 is TGTGCCAGCAGCTTAGGAAGGTTTAATACGCAGTATTTT. Based on the CDR3 plus reference TRBV7-6 and TRBJ2-3, the full variable domain is GAGVSQSPRYKVTKRGQDVALRCDPISGHVSLYWYRQALGQGPEFLTYFNYEAQQDKSGLPNDRFSAERPEGSISTLTIQRTEQRDSAMYRCASSLGRFNTQYFGPGTRLTVL.

Comments on this clonotype: A much larger clone sits a single nucleotide away, making a read error possible. The J gene is TRBJ2-5, the V gene TRBV7-2; 8 nucleotides line up with TRBD2. CDR3 length: 16 amino acids. Trimming cost V 7 bases and J 11 bases; bases outside gene matches: 21. Germline V gene sequence: CDR1 SGHTA, CDR2 FQGNSA. CDR3 DNA: TGTGCCAGCACCGCGGGTAGCGGGGTTTATGGCAATGAGCAGTACTTC. It codes for CASTAGSGVYGNEQYF.

The chain is built from TRBV9 and TRBJ2-5, with a possible D match to TRBD2 (6 bases). V was cut by 0 bases and J by 1 base, with 16 bases left in between. There are 17 residues in the CDR3. Germline CDR1 SGDLS, CDR2 YYNGEE. As DNA, the CDR3 is TGTGCCAGCAGCGTAGCCGGAGGAGGAGGGGTCCAAGAGACCCAGTACTTC. Its protein is CASSVAGGGGVQETQYF.

This clonotype was picked up many times. The genes are TRBV7-2 and TRBJ2-3; 9 nucleotides match TRBD1. There are 15 residues in the CDR3. V gave up 5 bases and J gave up 6 bases; unmatched junction bases: 9. CDR1 is SGHTA and CDR2 is FQGNSA in the germline V gene. In DNA form, the CDR3 reads TGTGCCAGCAGCGCCCGGGACAGGGAATCCGATACGCAGTATTTT. This translates into CASSARDRESDTQYF.